This TCR beta chain was observed in a study of blood T cell repertoires in COVID-19. Study information: Sites in the United States, Italy and Spain provided acute and convalescent COVID-19 samples. PBMCs, B-cell-depleted T cells, or T cells provided the cDNA or gDNA that made up the material.

TCRdb's copy holds only in-frame clones and misses some; the assay was immunoSEQ multiplex PCR. The profile shows 250,000 to 350,000 clones, 80% to 85% of them singletons. The V and J ends lost 5 bases and 3 bases, in that order; junction bases with no gene match: 1. The CDR3 runs to 14 residues. CDR1 is SEHNR and CDR2 is FQNEAQ in the germline V gene (reference sequence). This TCR was recovered from a person aged 65-85 years with COVID-19, enrolled during active disease. The source material was peripheral blood. The chain uses TRBV7-9 and TRBJ2-2; 9 nucleotides align to TRBD1. CDR3 residues: CASSRTGDTGELFF. CDR3 nucleotide sequence: TGTGCCAGCAGCCGGACAGGGGACACCGGGGAGCTGTTTTTT.